The following is a TCR beta chain sequence with its context. Its antigen is unknown. This specimen comes from a study of T cell repertoires in cytomegalovirus infection. Study-level background: Peptides in the study included HLA-C-restricted and HLA-B-restricted CMV epitopes. Through public TCR beta signatures, both CMV infection and matching HLA type were indicated.

TCRdb re-called the reads with MiXCR, one entry per CDR3 protein. The sample carries about 920,000 distinct CDR3 sequences, about a third recorded once. The germline V gene encodes CDR1 SQVTM and CDR2 ANQGSEA. CDR3 length equals 13 residues. The V and J ends lost 4 bases and 7 bases respectively, with 17 bases between them. The chain combines TRBV29-1 with TRBJ2-7; a possible D gene is TRBD1 (7 bases). The specimen comprised cultured CD8+ T cells from PBMCs, sampled from culture after CMV antigen stimulation. The receptor's source is a human donor in good health (CMV status not recorded). Some clones in this sample may be carry-over from other donors' samples. The CDR3, as DNA: TGCAGCGTTGTAGGGGCCTCAGGGGGGGAGCAGTACGTC. Its protein product is CSVVGASGGEQYV.